This TCR beta chain was recovered during a study of spatial heterogeneity in lung cancer (dated by TCRdb to between 2018 and 2020). Turning to the overall study: Beta-chain transcripts were consistently detected in greater numbers than alpha-chain transcripts, which likely reflects a higher abundance of beta-chain transcripts. TCR alpha and beta repertoires were quantitatively compared across multiple tumor regions, matched nontumor lung and blood in non-small cell lung cancer. Both alpha and beta chains were TCR-sequenced in samples taken at surgery, namely 220 tumor regions, 64 matched nontumor lung samples and around 53 PBMC samples. The study linked features of the TCR repertoire to counts of nonsynonymous mutations, which were determined by whole-exome sequencing of tumor tissue. A strong correlation was found between TCR transcript counts in tumor regions and a T cell transcriptional module score from matched bulk RNA-seq. In the raw uncorrected reads, each unique combination of TCR and UMI appeared on average more than ten times. On the study overall, not on this receptor specifically: Confirming at a functional level the hypothesis that regional TCRs recognize regional mutations was considered to require additional single-cell paired TCR alpha and beta sequencing. A correlation was observed between the number of expanded intratumoral alpha and beta TCRs and the tumor nonsynonymous mutation count. Counts of ubiquitous and regional expanded TCRs were found to correlate with counts of ubiquitous and regional nonsynonymous mutations, respectively. TCR-seq coverage of tumor T cells was estimated at only approximately 7% for alpha chains and about 13% for beta chains.

The method behind the library was 5' RACE. For sequencing, a NextSeq 500 was employed. The TCR library protocol attached a unique molecular identifier to each TCR cDNA molecule to allow correction of PCR and sequencing errors. Per the original workflow: TCR identification, UMI-based error correction and CDR3 extraction were performed with Decombinator tools. TCRs above a frequency of 2 per 1,000, corresponding to the top 1% of the tumor frequency distribution, were defined as expanded. Expanded tumor TCRs statistically deemed absent (corrected P<0.05) from at least one tumor region were classed as regional, and all other expanded tumor TCRs were classed as ubiquitous. Renyi diversity was computed with the R vegan package after each repertoire had been subsampled 100 times to 5,000 TCRs. CDR3 similarity networks were constructed using string-kernel similarity of amino acid triplets, with links drawn between CDR3s whose pairwise similarity was above 0.82. Using fastp at Q25 and MiXCR, TCRdb reprocessed the public reads and kept productive beta chains. Rows with one shared CDR3 protein collapse into an entry with the most common genes and DNA. These V and J calls are TCRdb output, not the study's own analysis. This sample comprises fewer than 6,000 distinct CDR3 sequences, 4.5% to 5.5% of them detected only once. About a quarter of the sample lies in the top ten.

Judged by its sample share, this clonotype qualifies as medium-sized (0.01 to 0.1%). What this receptor recognizes is not known. No base quality information exists; no much larger clone differs at one position. Explained via the paper, the time point label denotes: sample taken at primary tumor resection. The donors were 60 to 80 patients from the lung TRACERx cohort who had early-stage, untreated non-small cell lung cancer. Whole RNA extracted from tumor and nontumor lung tissue, or from cryopreserved PBMC samples, was used for TCR sequencing without cell sorting. A patient was chosen for TCR sequencing only when enough RNA was available from at least two tumor regions. Before selection, tumor and adjacent nontumor lung specimens were reviewed by a lung pathologist. Reading from cysteine to phenylalanine, the CDR3 counts 13 amino acids. Only the CDR3 portion is preserved as DNA: 39 bases, with reading frame beginning at the first base. CDR1 and CDR2, looked up from the germline V gene (reference sequence), are DFQATT and SNEGSKA. V and J are truncated by 5 bases and 1 base respectively, leaving an intervening sequence of 11 bases.

The sample was lung tumor tissue, taken at surgery. This chain joins TRBV20-1 to TRBJ1-1; the D gene remains uncertain. The receptor was derived from a male donor with early-stage non-small cell lung cancer. The CDR3: CSAQRSGNTEAFF. The nucleotides are TGCAGTGCTCAAAGGTCCGGGAACACTGAAGCTTTCTTT.